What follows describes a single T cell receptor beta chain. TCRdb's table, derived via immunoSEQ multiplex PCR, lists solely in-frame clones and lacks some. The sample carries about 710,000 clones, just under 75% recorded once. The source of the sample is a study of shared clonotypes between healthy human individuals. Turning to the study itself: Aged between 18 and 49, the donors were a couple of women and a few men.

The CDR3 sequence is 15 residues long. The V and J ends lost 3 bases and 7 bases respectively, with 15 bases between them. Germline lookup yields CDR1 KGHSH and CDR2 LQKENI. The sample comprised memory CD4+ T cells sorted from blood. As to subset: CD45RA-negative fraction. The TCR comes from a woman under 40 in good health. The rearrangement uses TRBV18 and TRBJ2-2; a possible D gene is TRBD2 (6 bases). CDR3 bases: TGTGCCAGCTCACCTCGGGACCCGCGGGACGGGGAGCTGTTTTTT. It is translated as CASSPRDPRDGELFF.